This T cell receptor beta chain derives from a study of blood T cell repertoires in COVID-19. Turning to the study itself: In each case, the material was cDNA or gDNA derived from T cells, B-cell-depleted T cells, or PBMCs.

Original handling: Reference gene primers were amplified, and this amplification served to estimate nucleated cell counts. Repertoires were generated with immunoSEQ multiplex PCR, while TCRdb's copy carries only in-frame clones and drops some. The V and J calls and the clone size are those of that table, but D and trimming were determined from the DNA. The sample consists of 65,000 to 80,000 clones, about nine tenths of them appearing once. This clone showed up just once. This CDR3 spans 14 amino acids. Germline-derived CDR1 and CDR2 are MDHEN and SYDVKM. V was trimmed by 7 bases and J by 0 bases, leaving 7 bases between them.

The sample taken for sequencing was peripheral blood. This chain connects TRBV28 to TRBJ1-6; the D is unclear. This sequence originates from a man between 50 and 59 years old with active COVID-19. The CDR3 region has the DNA TGTGCCAGCAAAGGGAGCTCCTATAATTCACCCCTCCACTTT. Protein: CASKGSSYNSPLHF.